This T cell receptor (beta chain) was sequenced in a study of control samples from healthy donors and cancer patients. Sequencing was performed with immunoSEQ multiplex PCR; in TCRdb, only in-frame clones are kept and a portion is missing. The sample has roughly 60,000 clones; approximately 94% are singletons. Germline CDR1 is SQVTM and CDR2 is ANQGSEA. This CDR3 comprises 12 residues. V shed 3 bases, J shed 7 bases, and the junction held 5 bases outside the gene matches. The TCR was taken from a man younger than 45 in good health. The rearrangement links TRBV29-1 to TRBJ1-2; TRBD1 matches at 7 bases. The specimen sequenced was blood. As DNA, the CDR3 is TGCAGCGTTGATTGGCAGGGGGGTGGCTACACCTTC. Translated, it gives CSVDWQGGGYTF.